A single sample gave rise to the 14 T cell receptor beta chains below, sequenced in a study of T-cell memory formation after mild COVID-19. TCRdb re-called the 5' RACE reads through MiXCR, storing one row per CDR3 protein. The profile shows 35,000 to 50,000 distinct CDR3 sequences, approximately 9.7% of them singletons. The sample was PBMCs or a T cell subset sorted from them (not recorded which). The receptors stem from an adult woman who had mild COVID-19 (a few samples of this study predate the infection). Cell type and time point are not known.

At least ten counts were recorded for this clonotype. This chain uses TRBV7-8 with TRBJ2-2, with D possibly matching TRBD1 (6 bases). The germline gives CDR1 SGHVS, CDR2 FQNEAQ. V was cut by 1 base and J by 1 base, with 13 bases left in between. The CDR3 consists of 17 residues. CDR3 sequence (DNA): TGTGCCAGCAGCTTAGTAGGGGGAGCATTGAACACCGGGGAGCTGTTTTTT. It encodes CASSLVGGALNTGELFF.

This clonotype was seen a few times. The V and J genes are TRBV19 and TRBJ1-1; D is ambiguous. Germline CDR1 reads LNHDA; CDR2 reads SQIVND (reference sequence). V was clipped by 11 bases and J by 1 base, with 14 bases between them. This CDR3 has 13 amino acids. The DNA for the CDR3 is TGTGCCGCGCTTCGGCAGCCGAACACTGAAGCTTTCTTT. Translated, it gives CAALRQPNTEAFF.

The chain uses TRBV9 and TRBJ2-1; 13 bases line up with TRBD2. CDR1 is SGDLS and CDR2 is YYNGEE in the germline V gene. The V and J ends lost 0 bases and 7 bases, in that order; junction bases with no gene match: 4. This CDR3 is 16 amino acids long. The CDR3 is CASSVVGLAGANEQFF. In nucleotides, the CDR3 is TGTGCCAGCAGCGTAGTAGGACTAGCGGGAGCGAATGAGCAGTTCTTC.

This clonotype was counted between two and nine times. This chain joins TRBV12-5 and TRBJ2-5, with D uncertain. The CDR3 runs 12 residues. Germline V gene data show CDR1 as LGHNT and CDR2 as FRNRAP. The V end was cut by 1 base, the J end by 7 bases, with 7 bases between. The CDR3 DNA follows: TGTGCTAGTGGTTTGGATAGTGGGACCCAGTACTTC. This codes for CASGLDSGTQYF.

This clonotype has just a few counts. The chain uses TRBV7-2 and TRBJ2-1; 7 bases align to TRBD1. Germline V gene lookup returns CDR1 SGHTA and CDR2 FQGNSA. Losses at the gene ends were 3 bases for V and 4 bases for J; bases not matched to a gene: 0. The CDR3 loop spans 13 amino acids. CDR3 protein: CASSLGQYNEQFF. In nucleotides, the CDR3 is TGTGCCAGCAGCTTGGGACAGTACAATGAGCAGTTCTTC.

This clonotype was observed a handful of times. The rearrangement uses TRBV20-1 and TRBJ2-7; 7 bases fit TRBD2. V was clipped by 3 bases and J by 0 bases; unmatched bases: 2. The CDR3 runs 13 residues. The germline CDR1 and CDR2 sequences are DFQATT and SNEGSKA (reference sequence). In DNA, the CDR3 is TGCAGTGCTAGCACTAGCGACTCCTACGAGCAGTACTTC. Amino acids: CSASTSDSYEQYF.

The genes are TRBV15 and TRBJ1-5, with 7 bases matching TRBD1. J lost 6 bases, V lost 7 bases, and 6 bases had no gene match. The CDR3 runs 13 residues. Germline loops: CDR1 LNHNV, CDR2 YYDKDF (reference sequence). CDR3 sequence (DNA): TGTGCCACCAAGGGAGGGGGCGGTCAGCCCCAGCATTTT. Its translation is CATKGGGGQPQHF.

This clonotype has only a few counts. J is TRBJ1-5 and V is TRBV30; 9 nucleotides agree with TRBD1. CDR3 length: 13 amino acids. V was pared by 1 base and J by 9 bases, with 4 bases of the junction left unmatched. The germline gives CDR1 GTSNPN, CDR2 SVGIG (reference sequence). This CDR3 is CAWSEDRGGPQHF. CDR3 DNA sequence: TGTGCCTGGAGTGAGGACAGGGGAGGGCCCCAGCATTTT.

V and J are TRBV23-1 and TRBJ1-5; D is perhaps TRBD1 (6 bases). TRBV23-1 is an open reading frame whose function is uncertain. V was shortened by 2 bases and J by 3 bases, with 14 bases between the two germline ends. The CDR3 is 16 residues long. The CDR3 nucleotides read TGCGCCAGCAGTCAACGGGGAGGGGGGGACAATCAGCCCCAGCATTTT. Encoded protein: CASSQRGGGDNQPQHF.

This clonotype was picked up many times. The CDR3 here is CASSQTAVFTDTQYF. DNA of the CDR3: TGCGCCAGCAGCCAGACAGCAGTTTTTACAGATACGCAGTATTTT. The V and J genes are TRBV4-1 and TRBJ2-3; weak D call: TRBD1 (5 bases). Trimming took 3 bases from V and 3 from J, leaving 13 bases between them. The CDR3 has 15 residues. Germline assignment: CDR1 MGHRA and CDR2 YSYEKL.

The chain couples TRBV4-2 to TRBJ1-6; D unclear. With 0 bases removed from V and 8 bases from J, the gap between germline ends came to 5 bases. The germline V gene encodes CDR1 LGHNA and CDR2 YNFKEQ. This CDR3 has 13 residues. CDR3 protein: CASSQDMDSPLHF. Written as DNA, the CDR3 is TGTGCCAGCAGCCAAGATATGGATTCACCCCTCCACTTT.

This clonotype was seen ten or more times. The chain recombines TRBV29-1 with TRBJ2-7, with a possible D match to TRBD1 (5 bases). Trimming shortened V by 5 bases and J by 6 bases, and 11 bases separated the two germline ends. Germline V lookup: CDR1 SQVTM, CDR2 ANQGSEA. This CDR3 contains 11 residues. CDR3 bases: TGCAGCGTTACTCTAGGGGCCGAGCAGTACTTC. Amino acid sequence: CSVTLGAEQYF.

The CDR3 region has the DNA TGTGCCAGCAGCTTAACCGGCGGGGACACTTACGAGCAGTACTTC. Its translation: CASSLTGGDTYEQYF. The chain joins TRBV7-9 to TRBJ2-7, with D perhaps being TRBD1 or TRBD2 (6 bases each). CDR1 and CDR2 from the germline V gene are SEHNR and FQNEAQ (reference sequence). The CDR3 length is 15 residues. Trimming took off 2 bases at V and 4 bases at J, with 15 bases between the two ends.

This clonotype has a count of ten or more. The V and J genes are TRBV5-1 and TRBJ1-2; 8 bases map to TRBD1. After removal of 4 bases from V and 2 bases from J, the junction contained 4 bases not matched to a gene. This CDR3 comprises 14 residues. In germline, CDR1 is SGHRS, CDR2 YFSETQ. CDR3 region: CASSARQGNYGYTF. The CDR3 nucleotides read TGCGCCAGCAGCGCCCGACAGGGGAACTATGGCTACACCTTC.